This passage covers 25 T cell receptor beta chains from one sample sequenced in a study of blood T cell repertoires in COVID-19. The assay was immunoSEQ multiplex PCR, and TCRdb's table has in-frame clones only and misses some. The profile shows roughly 100,000 clones, roughly four fifths of them singletons. Sequencing used peripheral blood. These receptors came from a woman in her 70s with acute or convalescent COVID-19.

V usage is TRBV6-5 and J usage is TRBJ2-3; TRBD2 matches at 7 bases. The CDR3 length is 15 residues. V lost 4 bases and J lost 0; bases outside the gene matches: 4. From germline, CDR1 is MNHEY and CDR2 SVGAGI. CDR3 amino acids: CASSSGLFSTDTQYF. The CDR3 coding sequence is TGTGCCAGCAGTTCGGGACTATTCAGCACAGATACGCAGTATTTT.

The gene calls are TRBV11-3 and TRBJ2-1; possibly TRBD1 for D (6 bases). Trimming took off 3 bases at V and 5 bases at J, with 14 bases between the two ends. The CDR3 runs to 15 residues. Germline CDR1 is SGHNT and CDR2 is YENEEA. The CDR3 sequence: CASSFGQGLHNEQFF. For the CDR3, the DNA is TGTGCCAGCAGCTTCGGTCAGGGGCTACACAATGAGCAGTTCTTC.

This chain uses TRBV11-2 with TRBJ2-3; tentatively, D is TRBD2 (6 bases). The germline CDR1 and CDR2 sequences are SGHAT and FQNNGV. Trimming took 1 base from V and 1 from J, leaving 15 bases between them. This CDR3 spans 17 amino acids. The CDR3 loop is CASSLAGGWGGTDTQYF. In DNA form, the CDR3 reads TGTGCCAGCAGCTTAGCGGGTGGATGGGGGGGCACAGATACGCAGTATTTT.

This clone was counted once. The chain employs TRBV5-1 and TRBJ2-1, with a weak D call TRBD1 (5 bases). The CDR3 is 16 amino acids. The V end lost 8 bases, the J end lost 6 bases, and 24 bases lay between the germline ends. CDR1 and CDR2 from the germline V gene are SGHRS and YFSETQ. The CDR3 protein is CARHPSRQGSRNEQFF. CDR3 nucleotides: TGCGCCAGGCACCCCTCGAGGCAGGGCTCTCGCAATGAGCAGTTCTTC.

The chain uses TRBV4-1 and TRBJ2-7, with TRBD2 matching over 8 bases. The germline V gene has CDR1 MGHRA and CDR2 YSYEKL. Trimming took 1 base from V and 7 from J; bases not matched to a gene: 15. The CDR3 contains 17 residues. The CDR3 coding sequence is TGCGCCAGCAGCCAAGGATTGATCGGGAGGGCCTCAGGAGAGCAGTACTTC. It specifies CASSQGLIGRASGEQYF.

The rearrangement links TRBV7-8 to TRBJ2-3, with a possible D match to TRBD1 (5 bases). This CDR3 spans 14 amino acids. Germline V gene sequence: CDR1 SGHVS, CDR2 FQNEAQ. V gave up 1 base and J gave up 2 bases, with 7 bases separating them. The CDR3 DNA follows: TGTGCCAGCAGCTTAGGACAGTACACAGATACGCAGTATTTT. Its translation: CASSLGQYTDTQYF.

This chain links TRBV6-1 with TRBJ1-1; the match to TRBD1 covers 9 bases. The CDR3 extends over 17 amino acids. CDR1 MNHNS and CDR2 SASEGT come from the germline V gene. V shed 2 bases and J 4 bases; nucleotides not matched to a gene: 11. CDR3 in amino acids: CASSEFSGTGWGTEAFF. For the CDR3, the DNA is TGTGCCAGCAGTGAATTTTCCGGGACAGGGTGGGGCACTGAAGCTTTCTTT.

The rearrangement uses TRBV6-2 or TRBV6-3 and TRBJ1-1; D call uncertain. CDR1 and CDR2 (germline): MNHEY, SVGEGT. This CDR3 spans 15 amino acids. The V end was cut by 2 bases, the J end by 5 bases, with 15 bases between. Here the CDR3 reads CASSYRHGRGTEAFF. CDR3 in DNA: TGTGCCAGCAGTTACCGACACGGGAGAGGGACTGAAGCTTTCTTT.

This clone was seen once. The chain's CDR3 is CASKETGVGHEQYF. In DNA, the CDR3 is TGTGCCAGCAAGGAGACAGGGGTCGGCCACGAGCAGTACTTC. V and J are TRBV6-5 and TRBJ2-7; 8 bases fit TRBD1. The length of the CDR3 is 14 residues. V gave up 7 bases and J gave up 5 bases; unmatched junction bases: 10. The germline V gene encodes CDR1 MNHEY and CDR2 SVGAGI.

This rearrangement joins TRBV28 to TRBJ2-5; perhaps TRBD2 as D (6 bases). V was cut by 8 bases and J by 0 bases, with 13 bases left in between. Per the germline V gene, CDR1 is MDHEN and CDR2 is SYDVKM. CDR3 length: 14 residues. CDR3 nucleotides: TGTGCCAGCTATGACGGAGGGTACCAAGAGACCCAGTACTTC. Its protein product is CASYDGGYQETQYF. Supplemented by reference TRBV28 and TRBJ2-5, the full variable domain reads DVKVTQSSRYLVKRTGEKVFLECVQDMDHENMFWYRQDPGLGLRLIYFSYDVKMKEKGDIPEGYSVSREKKERFSLILESASTNQTSMYLCASYDGGYQETQYFGPGTRLLVL.

This clone was seen a handful of times. The CDR3 loop is CSPARHRELINYGYTF. The CDR3 coding sequence is TGCAGCCCAGCCAGGCATAGGGAGCTTATCAACTATGGCTACACCTTC. The chain employs TRBV29-1 and TRBJ1-2; D not resolved. Germline V CDR1 and CDR2: SQVTM, ANQGSEA. Trimming stripped 8 bases from V and 2 bases from J, with 24 bases between. The CDR3 is 16 amino acids.

The CDR3 sequence is CASSLEGGQETQYF. Written as DNA, the CDR3 is TGTGCCAGCAGCTTGGAGGGGGGGCAAGAGACCCAGTACTTC. The V gene is TRBV5-5, the J gene TRBJ2-5, with a possible D match to TRBD2 (7 bases). Germline CDR1 is SGHKS and CDR2 is YYEKEE (reference sequence). Trimming took off 0 bases at V and 2 bases at J, with 8 bases between the two ends. The CDR3 length is 14 residues.

J is TRBJ2-2 and V is TRBV7-2, with 12 bases identical to TRBD2. The CDR3 runs to 16 residues. The V segment lost 5 bases and the J segment 8 bases; nucleotides outside the gene matches: 9. Germline CDR1 and CDR2: SGHTA and FQGNSA. For the CDR3, the DNA is TGTGCCAGCAGCGGAAAACAACTAGCGGGGGGTGGGGAGCTGTTTTTT. It yields the protein CASSGKQLAGGGELFF.

V usage is TRBV12-1 and J usage is TRBJ2-7; no DNA check was done on the table's D call, TRBD1. TRBV12-1 constitutes a pseudogene. CDR3 length: 16 residues. The CDR3 DNA is TGTGCCAGCAGCCGCTTACGCGACAGGGGACCCTACGAGCAGTACTTC. It encodes CASSRLRDRGPYEQYF.

The V gene is TRBV6-2 or TRBV6-3, the J gene TRBJ2-7, with 7 bases that match TRBD1. The CDR3 contains 16 residues. The V gene's germline CDR1 is MNHEY and CDR2 SVGEGT. The V gene end was trimmed by 2 bases and the J gene end by 0 bases; junction bases not matched to a gene: 7. This chain's CDR3 is CASSYAPGTASYEQYF. As DNA, the CDR3 is TGTGCCAGCAGTTACGCACCCGGGACAGCCTCCTACGAGCAGTACTTC.

This clone was picked up many times. The J gene is TRBJ2-7, the V gene TRBV3-1 (or the pseudogene TRBV3-2), with 9 bases identical to TRBD1. Germline CDR1 and CDR2: LGHDT and YNNKEL (reference sequence). V shed 1 base and J 11 bases; nucleotides not matched to a gene: 6. This CDR3 has 13 residues. The CDR3 DNA reads TGTGCCAGCAGCCAAGGGTCCTGGACAGGGGAGTACTTC. Translated, it gives CASSQGSWTGEYF.

This clone was counted between two and nine times. The chain's CDR3 is CASSFLPRTYEQYF. CDR3 nucleotides: TGTGCCAGCAGTTTTCTTCCAAGGACATACGAGCAGTACTTC. The chain has TRBV28 and TRBJ2-7; TRBD1 might be the D (5 bases). Germline CDR1 MDHEN, CDR2 SYDVKM. V dropped 3 bases and J dropped 4 bases, with 13 bases sitting between them. This CDR3 contains 14 residues.

The chain links TRBV9 to TRBJ2-3; D not certain. CDR1 and CDR2 from the germline V gene are SGDLS and YYNGEE. This CDR3 is 15 amino acids long. V lost 7 bases to trimming and J lost 4 bases, with 19 bases between them. The chain's CDR3 is CASAKVLGFADTQYF. CDR3 DNA sequence: TGTGCCAGCGCGAAGGTCTTGGGCTTCGCAGATACGCAGTATTTT.

This chain uses TRBV14 with TRBJ1-4; a possible D gene is TRBD1 (6 bases). V shed 5 bases and J shed 5 bases, with 15 bases lying between them. Germline CDR1 SGHDN, CDR2 FVKESK. The CDR3 consists of 15 residues. The CDR3 protein is CASSYSGTPNEKLFF. In nucleotides, the CDR3 is TGTGCCAGCAGCTACTCCGGGACACCCAATGAAAAACTGTTTTTT.

This chain links TRBV28 with TRBJ2-1; possibly TRBD2 for D (6 bases). Looked up from germline, CDR1 is MDHEN and CDR2 is SYDVKM. Trimming took 3 bases from V and 2 from J, leaving 11 bases between them. This CDR3 comprises 15 residues. The DNA for the CDR3 is TGTGCCAGCAGTTTCCCAGCGGGCCCCTACAATGAGCAGTTCTTC. Translation: CASSFPAGPYNEQFF.

V is TRBV28 and J is TRBJ1-5; 9 bases map to TRBD1. The CDR3 has 19 amino acids. Germline V CDR1 and CDR2: MDHEN, SYDVKM. Trimming cost V 5 bases and J 7 bases; bases outside gene matches: 21. The CDR3 reads CASSTRFEQGQGWGQPQHF. CDR3 coding DNA: TGTGCCAGCAGTACACGCTTCGAACAGGGACAGGGTTGGGGACAGCCCCAGCATTTT.

The table lists this clone with a count of one. This chain uses TRBV29-1 with TRBJ2-1; 9 bases line up with TRBD2. There are 14 residues in the CDR3. The V segment lost 3 bases and the J segment 7 bases; nucleotides outside the gene matches: 7. CDR1 SQVTM and CDR2 ANQGSEA come from the germline V gene. CDR3 region: CSVELAGEGNEQFF. CDR3 sequence (DNA): TGCAGCGTTGAGTTAGCGGGAGAGGGGAATGAGCAGTTCTTC.

This clone was counted a few times. The chain uses TRBV9 and TRBJ2-1; perhaps TRBD2 as D (6 bases). The CDR3 covers 12 residues. Trimming shortened V by 4 bases and J by 10 bases, and 12 bases separated the two germline ends. Germline V gene data show CDR1 as SGDLS and CDR2 as YYNGEE. CDR3 nucleotide sequence: TGTGCCAGCAGCCCGGCGGGGCGAGAGCAGTTCTTC. This gives the protein CASSPAGREQFF.

J is TRBJ2-5 and V is TRBV2; the match to TRBD2 covers 14 bases. The CDR3 has 16 residues. Per the germline V gene, CDR1 is SNHLY and CDR2 is FYNNEI. Germline trimming cut 6 bases from V and 5 bases from J; bases unmatched to any gene: 8. The CDR3 DNA reads TGTGCCAGCAGGGGACTAGCGGGGGCCTTGAAGGAGACCCAGTACTTC. It yields the protein CASRGLAGALKETQYF.

The rearrangement joins TRBV5-1 to TRBJ2-1, with 9 bases matching TRBD2. Germline assignment: CDR1 SGHRS and CDR2 YFSETQ. The CDR3 totals 16 residues. V was clipped by 4 bases and J by 4 bases; unmatched bases: 9. The CDR3 nucleotides are TGCGCCAGCAGCACCTTAGCGGGAGAGAGTTACAATGAGCAGTTCTTC. This sequence encodes CASSTLAGESYNEQFF.